This T cell receptor (beta chain) is from a study of post-analysis software for immune sequencing data. Study findings and constraints: In patients, TRBV5-6, TRBV5-1 and TRBV20-1 belonged to roughly five TRBV segments found more frequently than in controls. Controls showed significantly higher normalized Chao1 diversity than did multiple sclerosis patients.

On this clonotype: Antigen: not known.

Each TCR beta cDNA library carried unique molecular identifiers. Each CDR3 protein is one row after TCRdb ran MiXCR on the PCR reads. Of roughly 800,000 distinct CDR3 sequences listed, approximately 57% are singletons. V was trimmed by 3 bases and J by 7 bases, leaving 12 bases between them. The CDR3 runs 13 residues. This receptor was obtained from a girl aged 10 to 17 with multiple sclerosis. The material sequenced was blood. The rearrangement links TRBV12-3 or TRBV12-4 to TRBJ1-2; D possibly corresponds to TRBD1 (5 bases). CDR3 protein: CASSFARAGGYTF. In nucleotides, the CDR3 is TGTGCCAGCAGTTTCGCCAGGGCCGGTGGCTACACCTTC.